The 18 T cell receptor beta chains below were found in one sample sequenced in a study of low-dose radiotherapy and immunotherapy resistance in tumors (dated by TCRdb to 2022 to 2024). In the paper's terms, the time point label means: before trial treatment. Sequencer: Illumina MiniSeq. First-strand cDNA was synthesized using Superscript III and a set of TRAV- and TRBV-specific primers, so that both TCRalpha and TCRbeta chains were covered. TCRs were amplified for around 20 PCR cycles with Phusion, using a constant-region primer paired with the adapter attached to the V primers. TCRdb passed the public sequencing reads through fastp at Q25 and MiXCR, retaining productive beta sequences. Entries are consolidated by CDR3 protein sequence, retaining the most common genes and DNA. A total of 80,000 to 95,000 distinct CDR3 sequences appear in this sample, under 9.5% of them only once. The ten largest clones represent around 0.96% of the sample.

Here the sequenced sample was PBMCs, taken before treatment. The receptors were gathered from a male donor with prostate cancer.

The sample holds many counts of this clonotype. CDR3 amino acids: CASSQGGTGGGEAFF. CDR3 DNA: TGTGCCAGCAGCCAAGGTGGGACAGGAGGGGGTGAAGCTTTCTTT. The chain is built from TRBV14 and TRBJ1-1; the match to TRBD1 covers 8 bases. CDR3 length equals 15 residues. From germline, CDR1 is SGHDN and CDR2 FVKESK. Trimming removed 1 base from V and 7 bases from J; junction bases left unmatched: 8.

In its sample, this clonotype was seen many times. V gene TRBV20-1 combines with J gene TRBJ2-1; D gene unclear. The germline CDR1 and CDR2 sequences are DFQATT and SNEGSKA (reference sequence). The CDR3 length is 14 residues. The germline V and J ends were trimmed by 0 bases and 6 bases, with 12 bases remaining between them. The CDR3 sequence: CSARDSRRPNEQFF. The DNA for the CDR3 is TGCAGTGCTAGAGATTCCCGCCGTCCCAATGAGCAGTTCTTC.

The genes are TRBV5-6 and TRBJ2-3; 16 nucleotides line up with TRBD2. There are 19 residues in the CDR3. From germline, CDR1 is SGHDT and CDR2 YYEEEE. After removal of 4 bases from V and 1 base from J, the junction contained 9 bases not matched to a gene. CDR3 in DNA: TGTGCCAGCAGCCGATTCGGGACTAGCGGGAGGGCCGGCACAGATACGCAGTATTTT. As protein: CASSRFGTSGRAGTDTQYF. Using reference TRBV5-6 and TRBJ2-3 for the parts outside the CDR3, the full variable domain is DAGVTQSPTHLIKTRGQQVTLRCSPKSGHDTVSWYQQALGQGPQFIFQYYEEEERQRGNFPDRFSGHQFPNYSSELNVNALLLGDSALYLCASSRFGTSGRAGTDTQYFGPGTRLTVL.

This clonotype was recorded many times. An end of the junction differs from the germline gene, which may be a read error. The rearrangement uses TRBV5-1 and TRBJ2-7; D is ambiguous. CDR3 size: 12 residues. CDR1 is SGHRS and CDR2 is YFSETQ in the germline V gene. For the CDR3, the DNA is TGTGCCAGCAGTCTTGAAGGCTACGAGCAGTACTTC. It yields the protein CASSLEGYEQYF.

The sample holds many counts of this clonotype. The rearrangement joins TRBV6-1 to TRBJ2-1; 8 positions agree with TRBD2. Germline assignment: CDR1 MNHNS and CDR2 SASEGT. V was clipped by 6 bases and J by 4 bases; unmatched bases: 8. The CDR3 loop spans 15 amino acids. CDR3 bases: TGTGCCAGCAGCCCGGGACTAGGCAAATACAATGAGCAGTTCTTC. This sequence encodes CASSPGLGKYNEQFF.

About this clonotype: A read error likely explains this, since a far larger clone differs by one base. The CDR3 sequence: CSALLGGRAGNNEQYF. The CDR3 DNA is TGCAGTGCCCTCCTAGGCGGGAGGGCCGGGAACAATGAGCAGTACTTC. The rearrangement joins TRBV20-1 to TRBJ2-7; TRBD2 agrees at 9 bases. The germline CDR1 and CDR2 sequences are DFQATT and SNEGSKA (reference sequence). The J segment lost 7 bases and the V segment lost 6 bases, leaving 19 bases of the junction unmatched. CDR3 length: 16 residues.

As DNA, the CDR3 is TGTGCCAGCAGCCGACACCCGGGAGGGGGCACAGATACGCAGTATTTT. Residues: CASSRHPGGGTDTQYF. V gene TRBV28 combines with J gene TRBJ2-3; 8 bases fit TRBD2. J lost 1 base, V lost 6 bases, and 9 bases had no gene match. The CDR3 covers 16 residues. The germline gives CDR1 MDHEN, CDR2 SYDVKM.

This chain's CDR3 is CASSRLAGSYNEQFF. DNA for the CDR3: TGTGCCAGCAGTCGTTTGGCGGGCTCCTACAATGAGCAGTTCTTC. This chain connects TRBV27 to TRBJ2-1, with a tentative D call TRBD2 (5 bases). The CDR3 spans 15 residues. CDR1 is MNHEY and CDR2 is SMNVEV in the germline V gene (reference sequence). Trimming cost V 5 bases and J 0 bases, with 11 bases left between them.

This clonotype was detected many times. V is TRBV20-1 and J is TRBJ1-4, with D possibly being TRBD1 (6 bases). CDR1 is DFQATT, CDR2 SNEGSKA, per germline (reference sequence). CDR3 length equals 11 residues. V gave up 6 bases and J gave up 8 bases, with 10 bases separating them. CDR3 sequence reads: CSARDNEKLFF. The CDR3, as DNA: TGCAGTGCCCGGGACAACGAAAAACTGTTTTTT.

This clonotype came up many times. The rearrangement links TRBV7-3 to TRBJ2-1, with D perhaps matching TRBD1 (5 bases). The CDR3 consists of 15 residues. Germline lookup yields CDR1 SGHTA and CDR2 FQGTGA. V was shortened by 0 bases and J by 8 bases, with 14 bases between the two germline ends. CDR3 DNA: TGTGCCAGCAGCTTAACCCCACAGGATATGTATGAGCAGTTCTTC. Amino acids: CASSLTPQDMYEQFF.

This clonotype was seen many times. This chain connects TRBV5-1 to TRBJ2-1; D may be TRBD1 (7 bases). V lost 0 bases to trimming and J lost 4 bases, with 11 bases between them. This CDR3 is built from 15 residues. Germline V gene data show CDR1 as SGHRS and CDR2 as YFSETQ. CDR3: CASSLGQGGYNEQFF. The CDR3 DNA sequence: TGCGCCAGCAGCTTGGGCCAGGGGGGATACAATGAGCAGTTCTTC.

This clonotype was counted ten times or more. The V call is TRBV18, the J call TRBJ1-3; D call uncertain. V was trimmed by 2 bases and J by 2 bases, leaving 4 bases between them. Germline V gives CDR1 KGHSH, CDR2 LQKENI. The CDR3 length is 13 residues. DNA of the CDR3: TGTGCCAGCTCACCAGGAACTGGAAACACCATATATTTT. Protein product: CASSPGTGNTIYF.

This clonotype was observed many times. The CDR3, as DNA: TGTGCCAGCACAGGGGGAATCTCCTACAATGAGCAGTTCTTC. Its translation is CASTGGISYNEQFF. The gene calls are TRBV7-9 and TRBJ2-1; 7 bases align to TRBD1. J was trimmed by 0 bases and V by 7 bases; bases with no gene match: 3. Looked up from germline, CDR1 is SEHNR and CDR2 is FQNEAQ (reference sequence). There are 14 residues in the CDR3.

This clonotype was picked up a small number of times. The chain combines TRBV5-4 with TRBJ2-5; D perhaps matches TRBD2 (5 bases). With 3 bases removed from V and 5 bases from J, the gap between germline ends came to 17 bases. CDR3 length equals 15 residues. The germline gives CDR1 SGHNT, CDR2 YYREEE (reference sequence). The CDR3 is CASSSARERQETQYF. CDR3 DNA sequence: TGTGCCAGCAGCTCTGCCCGGGAAAGGCAGGAGACCCAGTACTTC.

Many counts were recorded for this clonotype. The J gene is TRBJ1-1, the V gene TRBV20-1, with D possibly matching TRBD1 (5 bases). The CDR3 has 13 residues. Trimming removed 6 bases from V and 4 bases from J, with 15 bases in between. The germline gives CDR1 DFQATT, CDR2 SNEGSKA (reference sequence). The CDR3 reads CSAPPGGVTEAFF. CDR3 in DNA: TGCAGTGCCCCCCCGGGGGGGGTCACTGAAGCTTTCTTT.

The sample holds many counts of this clonotype. This chain connects TRBV30 to TRBJ1-5, with 8 bases matching TRBD1. Germline lookup yields CDR1 GTSNPN and CDR2 SVGIG (reference sequence). The CDR3 covers 17 residues. V dropped 0 bases and J dropped 4; count of bases not matched to a gene: 11. The CDR3 is CAWSVDRGQGSNQPQHF. Written as DNA, the CDR3 is TGTGCCTGGAGTGTAGACCGAGGACAGGGTTCGAATCAGCCCCAGCATTTT. Supplemented by reference TRBV30 and TRBJ1-5, the full variable domain reads SQTIHQWPATLVQPVGSPLSLECTVEGTSNPNLYWYRQAAGRGLQLLFYSVGIGQISSEVPQNLSASRPQDRQFILSSKKLLLSDSGFYLCAWSVDRGQGSNQPQHFGDGTRLSIL.

This clonotype showed up just a few times. The rearrangement links TRBV7-6 to TRBJ2-5; 9 bases fit TRBD2. After removal of 3 bases from V and 2 bases from J, the junction contained 7 bases not matched to a gene. Germline V gene sequence: CDR1 SGHVS, CDR2 FNYEAQ. The CDR3 has 16 residues. Here the CDR3 reads CASSFATSGLQETQYF. The CDR3 DNA follows: TGTGCCAGCAGCTTCGCGACTAGCGGCCTTCAAGAGACCCAGTACTTC.

With regard to this clonotype: The likely explanation is a read error, given a far larger clone one base away. The chain carries TRBV6-6 and TRBJ2-3; TRBD2 is a possible D gene (5 bases). The CDR3 spans 18 residues. Germline V CDR1 and CDR2: MNHNY, SVGAGI (reference sequence). Trimming took off 5 bases at V and 3 bases at J, with 24 bases between the two ends. In nucleotides, the CDR3 is TGTGCCAGCAGTGAGTCAAATTTGAGGGATCCTACTACAGATACGCAGTATTTT. This translates into CASSESNLRDPTTDTQYF.